This section outlines one T cell receptor (beta chain) sequence together with its context. Everyone who took part was roughly 18 to 90 years old, and they came from fewer than 25 US areas. It was within 2 weeks before study entry that exposed participants met a COVID-19 case. Per the authors' pipeline: Amplifying reference gene primers gave estimates of nucleated cell counts. Using immunoSEQ multiplex PCR, the repertoire was profiled, and TCRdb retains in-frame clones only, with some absent. V and J calls and clone size are given by that table; D and trimming were obtained from the DNA. Found here are about 250,000 clones, 88% of them singletons; the top ten hold 3% to 3.5%. This record comes from a study of blood T cell repertoires in COVID-19. At the level of the study: The analysed material was cDNA or gDNA that came from T cells, B-cell-depleted T cells, or PBMCs.

This receptor was taken from a woman aged 40 to 49 who had been exposed to COVID-19. Sequenced: PBMCs or T cells enriched from blood (not recorded which).

This CDR3 reads CASSYVGGSSYEQYF. The DNA of the CDR3 is TGTGCCAGCAGTTACGTCGGGGGGAGCTCCTACGAGCAGTACTTC. This chain connects TRBV6-2 or TRBV6-3 to TRBJ2-7; 7 bases align to TRBD2. V shed 2 bases, J shed 0 bases, and the junction held 4 bases outside the gene matches. This CDR3 region has 15 residues. From germline, CDR1 is MNHEY and CDR2 SVGEGT.